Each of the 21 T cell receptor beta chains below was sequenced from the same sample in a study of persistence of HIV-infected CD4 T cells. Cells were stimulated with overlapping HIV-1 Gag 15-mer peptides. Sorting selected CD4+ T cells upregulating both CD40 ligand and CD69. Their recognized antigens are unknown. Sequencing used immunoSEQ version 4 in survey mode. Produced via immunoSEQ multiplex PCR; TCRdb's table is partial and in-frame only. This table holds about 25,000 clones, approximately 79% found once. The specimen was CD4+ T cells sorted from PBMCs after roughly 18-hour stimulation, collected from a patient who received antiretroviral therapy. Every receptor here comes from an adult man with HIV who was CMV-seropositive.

This CDR3 reads CASYLGLTDTQYF. CDR3 DNA sequence: TGCGCCAGCTACCTCGGTCTCACAGATACGCAGTATTTT. This chain uses TRBV5-1 with TRBJ2-3, with no clear D. Trimming removed 7 bases at V and 2 bases at J, with 11 bases between. The CDR3 length is 13 residues. Germline values: CDR1 SGHRS, CDR2 YFSETQ.

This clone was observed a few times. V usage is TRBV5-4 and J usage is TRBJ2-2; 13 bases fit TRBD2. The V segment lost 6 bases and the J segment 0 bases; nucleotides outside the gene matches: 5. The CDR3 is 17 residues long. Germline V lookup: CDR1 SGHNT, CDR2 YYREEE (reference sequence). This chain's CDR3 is CASTKGLAGSNTGELFF. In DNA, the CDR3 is TGTGCCAGCACCAAGGGACTAGCGGGGTCGAACACCGGGGAGCTGTTTTTT.

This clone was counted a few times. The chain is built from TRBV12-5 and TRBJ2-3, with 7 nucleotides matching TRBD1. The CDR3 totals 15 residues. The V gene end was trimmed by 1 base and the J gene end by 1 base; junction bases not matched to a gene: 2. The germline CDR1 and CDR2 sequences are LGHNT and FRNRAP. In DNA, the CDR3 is TGTGCTAGTGGTTTGGGACAGGGAGGCACAGATACGCAGTATTTT. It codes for CASGLGQGGTDTQYF.

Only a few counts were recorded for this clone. The CDR3 region is CASSRQGVEKLFF. The CDR3 DNA reads TGTGCCAGCAGTAGGCAGGGTGTTGAAAAACTGTTTTTT. The genes are TRBV12-3 or TRBV12-4 and TRBJ1-4, with D possibly being TRBD1 (5 bases). This CDR3 is 13 amino acids long. The V end was cut by 5 bases, the J end by 7 bases, with 11 bases between.

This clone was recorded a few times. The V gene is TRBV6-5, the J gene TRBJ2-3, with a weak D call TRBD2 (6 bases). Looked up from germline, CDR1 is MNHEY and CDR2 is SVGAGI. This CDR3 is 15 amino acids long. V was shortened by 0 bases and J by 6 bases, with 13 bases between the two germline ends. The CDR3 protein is CASSYSAGPWDTQYF. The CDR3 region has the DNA TGTGCCAGCAGTTACTCGGCGGGGCCGTGGGATACGCAGTATTTT.

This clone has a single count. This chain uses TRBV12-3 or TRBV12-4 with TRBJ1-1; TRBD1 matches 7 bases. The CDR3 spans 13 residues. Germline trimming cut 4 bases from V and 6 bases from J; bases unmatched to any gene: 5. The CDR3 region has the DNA TGTGCCAGCAGTTGGGACAGTCCCCCTGAAGCTTTCTTT. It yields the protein CASSWDSPPEAFF.

DNA for the CDR3: TGTGCCAGCAGCCTCGGGGCCGACACTGAAGCTTTCTTT. Translation: CASSLGADTEAFF. The V call is TRBV11-3, the J call TRBJ1-1, with D possibly TRBD1 on 5 matching bases. V lost 5 bases and J 3 bases, leaving 10 bases between the germline ends. The CDR3 totals 13 residues. CDR1 and CDR2 (germline): SGHNT, YENEEA.

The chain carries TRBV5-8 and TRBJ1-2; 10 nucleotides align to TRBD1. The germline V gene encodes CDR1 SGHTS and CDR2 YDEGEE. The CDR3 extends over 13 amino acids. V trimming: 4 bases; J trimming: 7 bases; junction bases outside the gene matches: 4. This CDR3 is CASSKGQGFGYTF. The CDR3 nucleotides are TGTGCCAGCAGCAAGGGACAGGGGTTTGGCTACACCTTC.

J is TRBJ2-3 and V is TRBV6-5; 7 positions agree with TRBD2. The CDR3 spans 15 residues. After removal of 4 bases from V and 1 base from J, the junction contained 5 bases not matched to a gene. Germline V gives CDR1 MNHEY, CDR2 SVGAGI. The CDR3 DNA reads TGTGCCAGCAGTTTCCGGGCGGGGGGCACAGATACGCAGTATTTT. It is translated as CASSFRAGGTDTQYF.

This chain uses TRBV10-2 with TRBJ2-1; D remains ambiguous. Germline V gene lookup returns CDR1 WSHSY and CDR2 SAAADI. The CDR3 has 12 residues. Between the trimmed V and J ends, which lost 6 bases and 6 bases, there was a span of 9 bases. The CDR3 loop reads CASRDRVNEQFF. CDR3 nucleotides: TGCGCCAGCAGAGATAGGGTCAATGAGCAGTTCTTC.

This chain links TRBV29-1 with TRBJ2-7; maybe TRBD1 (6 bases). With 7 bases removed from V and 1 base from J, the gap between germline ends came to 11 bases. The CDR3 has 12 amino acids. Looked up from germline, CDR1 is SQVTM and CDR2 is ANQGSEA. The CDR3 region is CSAQQGSYEQYF. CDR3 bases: TGCAGCGCCCAACAGGGATCCTACGAGCAGTACTTC.

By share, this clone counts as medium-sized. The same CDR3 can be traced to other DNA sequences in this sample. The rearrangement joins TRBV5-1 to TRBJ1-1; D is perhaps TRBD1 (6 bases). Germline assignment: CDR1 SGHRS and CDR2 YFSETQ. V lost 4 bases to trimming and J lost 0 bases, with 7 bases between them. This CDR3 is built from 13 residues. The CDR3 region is CASSRDMNTEAFF. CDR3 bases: TGCGCCAGCAGCCGGGACATGAACACTGAAGCTTTCTTT.

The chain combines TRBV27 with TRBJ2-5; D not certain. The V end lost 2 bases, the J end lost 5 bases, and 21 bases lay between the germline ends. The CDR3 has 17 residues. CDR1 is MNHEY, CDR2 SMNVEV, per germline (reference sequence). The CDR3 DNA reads TGTGCCAGCAGTTTACTATCTGGCTCCTCGACCCAGGAGACCCAGTACTTC. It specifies CASSLLSGSSTQETQYF.

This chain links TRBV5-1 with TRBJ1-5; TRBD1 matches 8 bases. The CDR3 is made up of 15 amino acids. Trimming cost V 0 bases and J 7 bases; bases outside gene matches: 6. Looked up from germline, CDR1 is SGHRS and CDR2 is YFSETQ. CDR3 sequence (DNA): TGCGCCAGCAGCTTGGACGGACAGGGAAGGCAGCCCCAGCATTTT. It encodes CASSLDGQGRQPQHF.

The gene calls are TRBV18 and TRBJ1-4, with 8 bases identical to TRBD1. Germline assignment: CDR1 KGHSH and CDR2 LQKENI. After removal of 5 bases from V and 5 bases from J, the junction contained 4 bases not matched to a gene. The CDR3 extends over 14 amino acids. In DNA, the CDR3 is TGTGCCAGCTCAAGACAGGGGATCAATGAAAAACTGTTTTTT. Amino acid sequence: CASSRQGINEKLFF.

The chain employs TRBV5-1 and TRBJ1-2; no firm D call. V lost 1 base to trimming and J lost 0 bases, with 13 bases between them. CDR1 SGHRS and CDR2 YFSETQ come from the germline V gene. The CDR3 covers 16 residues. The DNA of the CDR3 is TGCGCCAGCAGCTTGATCGGCGCAGACGCTAACTATGGCTACACCTTC. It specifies CASSLIGADANYGYTF.

This chain's CDR3 is CAISGQGGETEAFF. The CDR3 DNA sequence: TGTGCCATCAGTGGCCAGGGGGGCGAAACTGAAGCTTTCTTT. The chain recombines TRBV10-3 with TRBJ1-1; 7 nucleotides agree with TRBD1. This CDR3 contains 14 residues. With 4 bases clipped from V and 5 bases from J, the junction kept 7 bases outside the gene matches. Germline values: CDR1 ENHRY, CDR2 SYGVKD.

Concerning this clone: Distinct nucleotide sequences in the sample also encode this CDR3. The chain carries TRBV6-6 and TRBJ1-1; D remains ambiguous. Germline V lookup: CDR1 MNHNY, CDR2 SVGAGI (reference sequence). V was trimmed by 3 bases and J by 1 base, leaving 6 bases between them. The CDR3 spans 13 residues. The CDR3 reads CASSYKGNTEAFF. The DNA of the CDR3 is TGTGCCAGCAGTTATAAGGGGAACACTGAAGCTTTCTTT.

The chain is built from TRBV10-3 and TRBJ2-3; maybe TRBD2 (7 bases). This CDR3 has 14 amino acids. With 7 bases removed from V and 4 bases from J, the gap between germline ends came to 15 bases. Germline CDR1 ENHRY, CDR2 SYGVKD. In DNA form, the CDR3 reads TGTGCCATCACCTCCGGCGGGGGCCCAGATACGCAGTATTTT. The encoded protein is CAITSGGGPDTQYF.

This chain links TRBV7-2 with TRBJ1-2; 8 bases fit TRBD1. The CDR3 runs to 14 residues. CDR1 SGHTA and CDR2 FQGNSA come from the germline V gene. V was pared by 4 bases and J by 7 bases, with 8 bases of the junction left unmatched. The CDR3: CASSSMTGAVGYTF. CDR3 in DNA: TGTGCCAGCAGCTCCATGACAGGGGCGGTTGGCTACACCTTC.

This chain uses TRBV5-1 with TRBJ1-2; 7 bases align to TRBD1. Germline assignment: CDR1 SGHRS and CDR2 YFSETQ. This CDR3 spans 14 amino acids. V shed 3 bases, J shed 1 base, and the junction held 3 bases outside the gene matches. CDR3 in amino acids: CASSSQGDNYGYTF. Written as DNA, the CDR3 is TGCGCCAGCAGCTCGCAGGGGGATAACTATGGCTACACCTTC.